This T cell receptor (beta chain) was sequenced in a study of cytomegalovirus exposure and HLA in healthy donors. The PCR ran on 60 Vbeta and 13 Jbeta primers. Some clones are missing from TCRdb's copy, which holds only in-frame ones; the method was immunoSEQ multiplex PCR. This table holds about 110,000 clones, roughly four fifths found once. The CDR3 contains 11 residues. Germline-derived CDR1 and CDR2 are GTSNPN and SVGIG (reference sequence). The V gene lost 7 bases and the J gene lost 1 base, with 7 bases spanning the gap. Specimen: PBMCs. V is TRBV30 and J is TRBJ1-2; TRBD1 is a possible D gene (5 bases). The sequence came from a woman younger than 30 in good health and CMV-seronegative. CDR3 in amino acids: CALTDNYGYTF. Here the CDR3 DNA reads TGTGCCTTGACAGATAACTATGGCTACACCTTC.